These T cell receptor beta chains were read from a single sample in a study of Graves' ophthalmopathy and Graves' hyperthyroidism. TCRdb reprocessed the multiplex PCR reads with MiXCR, giving one entry per CDR3 protein. The repertoire holds just over 600,000 distinct CDR3 sequences, with about a fifth as singletons. Sequencing input: peripheral blood. These receptors originate from a woman between 18 and 29 years old with stable Graves' hyperthyroidism. Some clones in this sample may be carry-over from other donors' samples. Both conserved end residues are part of each CDR3. A D gene is named only where the DNA matches it firmly. Expanded clones get a size class; other rows say once, few or many, or leave the size out.

j_gene: TRBJ1-2
abundance: few
v_gene: TRBV14
d_gene: TRBD1
CDR3nt: TGTGCCAGCAGATCTTCCGGGACAGGCGTATATGGCTACACCTTC
CDR3aa: CASRSSGTGVYGYTF

j_gene: TRBJ2-6
abundance: many
v_gene: TRBV6-5
d_gene: NA
CDR3nt: TGTGCCAGCAGTTCCGAGGGGATCTCTGGGGCCAACGTCCTGACTTTC
CDR3aa: CASSSEGISGANVLTF

j_gene: TRBJ1-3
abundance: many
v_gene: TRBV30
d_gene: NA
CDR3nt: TGTGCCTGGAGTGCAGGGGCTGGAAACACCATATATTTT
CDR3aa: CAWSAGAGNTIYF

j_gene: TRBJ1-1
abundance: many
v_gene: TRBV5-1
d_gene: NA
CDR3nt: TGCGCCAGCGATATCGGGACGGGCGAAGCTTTCTTT
CDR3aa: CASDIGTGEAFF

j_gene: TRBJ2-7
abundance: NA
v_gene: TRBV5-1
d_gene: NA
CDR3nt: TGCGCCAGCAGCTTGGCCCGGACAACCTACGAGCAGTACTTC
CDR3aa: CASSLARTTYEQYF

j_gene: TRBJ2-7
abundance: NA
v_gene: TRBV25-1
d_gene: NA
CDR3nt: TGTGCCAGCAGTGAAGGGAGTAGCGACGTATCCGAGCAGTACTTC
CDR3aa: CASSEGSSDVSEQYF

j_gene: TRBJ1-2
abundance: many
v_gene: TRBV7-9
d_gene: NA
CDR3nt: TGTGCCAGCAGCTCCCAGTCGGGGAACGTCTATGGCTACACCTTC
CDR3aa: CASSSQSGNVYGYTF

j_gene: TRBJ1-2
abundance: many
v_gene: TRBV12-3/TRBV12-4
d_gene: NA
CDR3nt: TGTGCCAGCAGTTACGCGGACCTGGGAGGCTATGGCTACACCTTC
CDR3aa: CASSYADLGGYGYTF

j_gene: TRBJ2-7
abundance: NA
v_gene: TRBV12-3/TRBV12-4
d_gene: NA
CDR3nt: TGTGCCAGCCAAAGGGGATATGGGGAGCAGTACTTC
CDR3aa: CASQRGYGEQYF

j_gene: TRBJ2-7
abundance: few
v_gene: TRBV2
d_gene: TRBD1
CDR3nt: TGTGCCAGCACCGGATCGACAGGGAAGGGGTCCTACGAGCAGTACTTC
CDR3aa: CASTGSTGKGSYEQYF

j_gene: TRBJ1-5
abundance: many
v_gene: TRBV9
d_gene: NA
CDR3nt: TGTGCCAGCAGCGTATCAGGTAATAGCAATCAGCCCCAGCATTTT
CDR3aa: CASSVSGNSNQPQHF

j_gene: TRBJ2-4
abundance: NA
v_gene: TRBV12-3/TRBV12-4
d_gene: TRBD1
CDR3nt: TGTGCCACGGGACAGGGGGCTTCCAAAAGCATTCAGTACTTC
CDR3aa: CATGQGASKSIQYF

j_gene: TRBJ1-5
abundance: once
v_gene: TRBV20-1
d_gene: NA
CDR3nt: TGCAGTGCTAGTTCCAGGAGATATAGCAATCAGCCCCAGCATTTT
CDR3aa: CSASSRRYSNQPQHF

j_gene: TRBJ2-5
abundance: many
v_gene: TRBV20-1
d_gene: TRBD2
CDR3nt: TGCAGTGCTAGTTCTCCTCTCACCGGGACTAGCGGGATAGAGACCCAGTACTTC
CDR3aa: CSASSPLTGTSGIETQYF

j_gene: TRBJ1-2
abundance: NA
v_gene: TRBV28
d_gene: NA
CDR3nt: TGTGCCAGCAGTTTTCCAGGGGCGGTCTATGGCTACACCTTC
CDR3aa: CASSFPGAVYGYTF

j_gene: TRBJ2-2
abundance: many
v_gene: TRBV12-3/TRBV12-4
d_gene: NA
CDR3nt: TGTGCCAGCAGTCCGAGGGTCAGGGTCACCGGGGAGCTGTTTTTT
CDR3aa: CASSPRVRVTGELFF

j_gene: TRBJ1-2
abundance: few
v_gene: TRBV14
d_gene: NA
CDR3nt: TGTGCCAGCAGCCAGGAGCACTTAGGAATGCGTAACTATGGCTACACCTTC
CDR3aa: CASSQEHLGMRNYGYTF

j_gene: TRBJ1-2
abundance: many
v_gene: TRBV7-2
d_gene: NA
CDR3nt: TGTGCCAGCAGCAAAGCTAACTATGGCTACACCTTC
CDR3aa: CASSKANYGYTF

j_gene: TRBJ2-7
abundance: few
v_gene: TRBV20-1
d_gene: NA
CDR3nt: TGCAGTGCTCAGAAATCCGGGTCATTCGACGAGCAGTACTTC
CDR3aa: CSAQKSGSFDEQYF

j_gene: TRBJ2-5
abundance: once
v_gene: TRBV6-1
d_gene: NA
CDR3nt: TGTGCCAGCAATCCCCTAACCGGGACACCCGGGGAGACCCAGTACTTC
CDR3aa: CASNPLTGTPGETQYF

j_gene: TRBJ1-1
abundance: many
v_gene: TRBV6-1
d_gene: NA
CDR3nt: TGTGCCAGCAGTGAAAGGGGTTACACTGAAGCTTTCTTT
CDR3aa: CASSERGYTEAFF

j_gene: TRBJ1-3
abundance: few
v_gene: TRBV25-1
d_gene: NA
CDR3nt: TGTGCCAGCACAGCGGGAGACACCATATATTTT
CDR3aa: CASTAGDTIYF

j_gene: TRBJ1-1
abundance: many
v_gene: TRBV6-1
d_gene: TRBD1
CDR3nt: TGTGCCAGCAGTCTTACCGGGACAGGGTATTTCACTGAAGCTTTCTTT
CDR3aa: CASSLTGTGYFTEAFF

j_gene: TRBJ2-7
abundance: many
v_gene: TRBV30
d_gene: NA
CDR3nt: TGTGCCTGGAGTCCGGGGCCACGGTACTACGAGCAGTACTTC
CDR3aa: CAWSPGPRYYEQYF

j_gene: TRBJ1-6
abundance: many
v_gene: TRBV9
d_gene: TRBD1
CDR3nt: TGTGCCAGCAGCGTGGCACCGGGACAGTATAATTCACCCCTCCACTTT
CDR3aa: CASSVAPGQYNSPLHF

j_gene: TRBJ2-5
abundance: few
v_gene: TRBV6-1
d_gene: TRBD1
CDR3nt: TGTGCCAGCACCCAGACAGGGCTAGAGACCCAGTACTTC
CDR3aa: CASTQTGLETQYF

j_gene: TRBJ2-5
abundance: NA
v_gene: TRBV3-1
d_gene: NA
CDR3nt: TGTGCCAGCAGCCAAGTTCCCCCAGGGTTAAGGGAGACCCAGTACTTC
CDR3aa: CASSQVPPGLRETQYF

j_gene: TRBJ1-2
abundance: many
v_gene: TRBV20-1
d_gene: NA
CDR3nt: TGCAGTGCTAGAGATCGGGGCAGTCATGGCTACACCTTC
CDR3aa: CSARDRGSHGYTF

j_gene: TRBJ2-7
abundance: NA
v_gene: TRBV6-5
d_gene: NA
CDR3nt: TGTGCCAGCAGTTACGTCTCAGGGAATTACGAGCAGTACTTC
CDR3aa: CASSYVSGNYEQYF

j_gene: TRBJ1-6
abundance: few
v_gene: TRBV4-1
d_gene: NA
CDR3nt: TGCGCCAGCAGCCAAGCCCCACAGGGTAATTCACCCCTCCACTTT
CDR3aa: CASSQAPQGNSPLHF

j_gene: TRBJ1-1
abundance: many
v_gene: TRBV6-2/TRBV6-3
d_gene: NA
CDR3nt: TGTGCCAGTGCCGAGGTTCGGCCCACTGAAGCTTTCTTT
CDR3aa: CASAEVRPTEAFF

j_gene: TRBJ2-2
abundance: NA
v_gene: TRBV12-3/TRBV12-4
d_gene: TRBD2
CDR3nt: TGTGCCAGCAGCCCCTCTAGCGGGGGGGGCACCGGGGAGCTGTTTTTT
CDR3aa: CASSPSSGGGTGELFF

j_gene: TRBJ1-5
abundance: NA
v_gene: TRBV5-1
d_gene: NA
CDR3nt: TGCGCCAGCAGCCCAGGGGAGTTTTTCGGTCAGCCCCAGCATTTT
CDR3aa: CASSPGEFFGQPQHF

j_gene: TRBJ2-7
abundance: many
v_gene: TRBV11-3
d_gene: NA
CDR3nt: TGTGCCAGCAGCTCAGGGCGAGGGGACCGCTACGAGCAGTACTTC
CDR3aa: CASSSGRGDRYEQYF

j_gene: TRBJ2-7
abundance: NA
v_gene: TRBV2
d_gene: NA
CDR3nt: TGTGCCAGCAGTGGACAGGTACACTACGAGCAGTACTTC
CDR3aa: CASSGQVHYEQYF

j_gene: TRBJ1-1
abundance: many
v_gene: TRBV28
d_gene: TRBD1
CDR3nt: TGTGCCAGCATCGACAGGGGGCTGGAGGCTTTCTTT
CDR3aa: CASIDRGLEAFF

j_gene: TRBJ2-7
abundance: many
v_gene: TRBV6-1
d_gene: NA
CDR3nt: TGTGCCAGCAGGCCGGGGCGGAACTCCTACGAGCAGTACTTC
CDR3aa: CASRPGRNSYEQYF

j_gene: TRBJ2-5
abundance: many
v_gene: TRBV6-4
d_gene: TRBD1
CDR3nt: TGTGCCAGCAGTGACACCGACAGGGGAACTGGGTACCAAGAGACCCAGTACTTC
CDR3aa: CASSDTDRGTGYQETQYF

j_gene: TRBJ2-7
abundance: NA
v_gene: TRBV10-3
d_gene: NA
CDR3nt: TGTGCCATCAGCCCTAAAGGGCACGGAACCTACGAGCAGTACTTC
CDR3aa: CAISPKGHGTYEQYF

j_gene: TRBJ2-7
abundance: many
v_gene: TRBV6-2/TRBV6-3
d_gene: NA
CDR3nt: TGTGCCAGCAGTAATACGGGACCCGAGCAGTACTTC
CDR3aa: CASSNTGPEQYF

j_gene: TRBJ1-1
abundance: many
v_gene: TRBV4-1
d_gene: NA
CDR3nt: TGCGCCAGCAGCCAGGAACCCGAAGCTAGAAACACTGAAGCTTTCTTT
CDR3aa: CASSQEPEARNTEAFF

j_gene: TRBJ2-7
abundance: many
v_gene: TRBV27
d_gene: NA
CDR3nt: TGTGCCAGCAGTTTATCCCCCCATACGGGATACGAGCAGTACTTC
CDR3aa: CASSLSPHTGYEQYF

j_gene: TRBJ2-5
abundance: NA
v_gene: TRBV7-2
d_gene: NA
CDR3nt: TGTGCCAGCAGCTTGTTCCCGGGAGAGACCCAGTACTTC
CDR3aa: CASSLFPGETQYF

j_gene: TRBJ2-5
abundance: many
v_gene: TRBV10-2
d_gene: TRBD2
CDR3nt: TGCGCCAGCAGTGAAGGACTAGATGGGACCCAGTACTTC
CDR3aa: CASSEGLDGTQYF

j_gene: TRBJ1-1
abundance: NA
v_gene: TRBV4-3
d_gene: NA
CDR3nt: TGCGCCAGCAGCCAGGAGGCCAGGGGCACTGAAGCTTTCTTT
CDR3aa: CASSQEARGTEAFF

j_gene: TRBJ2-7
abundance: many
v_gene: TRBV9
d_gene: NA
CDR3nt: TGTGCCAGCAGCGTAGAATACTCAACCTACGAGCAGTACTTC
CDR3aa: CASSVEYSTYEQYF

j_gene: TRBJ2-5
abundance: NA
v_gene: TRBV10-3
d_gene: NA
CDR3nt: TGTGCCATCGGGGTCCAAGAGACCCAGTACTTC
CDR3aa: CAIGVQETQYF

j_gene: TRBJ1-1
abundance: many
v_gene: TRBV5-1
d_gene: TRBD1
CDR3nt: TGCGCCAGCAGCCGCAGGACAGGGGCCTCAAACACTGAAGCTTTCTTT
CDR3aa: CASSRRTGASNTEAFF